This TCR beta chain was documented in a study of human T cells and chemical hapten exposure. TCRdb used MiXCR to reprocess the RACE reads, holding one entry per CDR3 protein. The table has approximately 68,000 distinct CDR3 sequences, over 6.5% seen once; the top ten hold about 3%. Time point indicated: patch test 2, 6 weeks after DPC sensitization. Treatment given: therapeutic diphenylcyclopropenone sensitization with weekly scalp DPC. The CDR3 covers 15 residues. V lost 5 bases, J lost 2 bases, and 13 bases lay in between. Looked up from germline, CDR1 is SGHVS and CDR2 is FQNEAQ. The sequence was collected from a woman between 50 and 59 years old with alopecia areata. Some clones in this sample may be carry-over from other donors' samples. The sequencing used whole blood, collected in connection with sensitization to the hapten diphenylcyclopropenone (DPC). This chain joins TRBV7-8 and TRBJ2-1; either TRBD1 or TRBD2 may supply D (5 bases each). In nucleotides, the CDR3 is TGTGCCAGCAGCCCGTCCCGGGACCCCTACAATGAGCAGTTCTTC. Encoded protein: CASSPSRDPYNEQFF. Together with reference TRBV7-8 and TRBJ2-1, the CDR3 gives the full variable domain: GAGVSQSPRYKVAKRGQDVALRCDPISGHVSLFWYQQALGQGPEFLTYFQNEAQLDKSGLPSDRFFAERPEGSVSTLKIQRTQQEDSAVYLCASSPSRDPYNEQFFGPGTRLTVL.